The next 7 T cell receptor beta chains were all read from a single sample in a study of graft-versus-host responses after intestinal transplantation. These TCRs are of unknown antigen specificity. TCRdb's copy holds only in-frame clones and misses some; the assay was immunoSEQ multiplex PCR. The top ten hold about 0.54% of the sample, which has fewer than 120,000 clones, just over 90% seen once. The sequences come from unstimulated CD8+ T cells sorted from spleen or lymph node cells, collected before intestinal transplant. The receptor set was obtained from a human donor who received an intestinal transplant.

V usage is TRBV13 and J usage is TRBJ2-5; 9 bases agree with TRBD2. V dropped 5 bases and J dropped 6; count of bases not matched to a gene: 4. The CDR3 has 13 residues. Germline lookup yields CDR1 PRHDT and CDR2 FYEKMQ (reference sequence). This chain's CDR3 is CASSHGLAQTQYF. CDR3 DNA: TGTGCCAGCAGCCACGGACTAGCGCAGACCCAGTACTTC.

The chain couples TRBV7-6 to TRBJ2-7, with D hard to call. CDR3 size: 13 residues. Trimming stripped 2 bases from V and 6 bases from J, with 11 bases between. CDR1 and CDR2 (germline): SGHVS, FNYEAQ. In nucleotides, the CDR3 is TGTGCCAGCAGCTTAAAATTTGGTTCCGAGCAGTACTTC. Translating it yields CASSLKFGSEQYF.

The CDR3 region has the DNA TGTGCCAGCAGCCCACAAGAAGACAGGGATCAGGCCGGGGAGCTGTTTTTT. Its protein product is CASSPQEDRDQAGELFF. The chain carries TRBV7-2 and TRBJ2-2, with TRBD1 matching over 7 bases. From germline, CDR1 is SGHTA and CDR2 FQGNSA. V trimming: 5 bases; J trimming: 6 bases; junction bases outside the gene matches: 15. The CDR3 spans 17 residues.

The DNA of the CDR3 is TGTGCCAGCAGCTTTCGGATCACGGGAGGAGATTACAATGAGCAGTTCTTC. Its protein is CASSFRITGGDYNEQFF. The chain links TRBV7-6 to TRBJ2-1, with 7 nucleotides matching TRBD2. With V trimmed by 3 bases and J by 4 bases, 12 bases remained unmatched. Germline V gene lookup returns CDR1 SGHVS and CDR2 FNYEAQ. CDR3 size: 17 residues.

The gene calls are TRBV19 and TRBJ2-5; TRBD2 matches 10 bases. Germline assignment: CDR1 LNHDA and CDR2 SQIVND (reference sequence). CDR3 length equals 15 residues. J gave up 4 bases and V 6 bases, and 8 bases lay outside the gene matches. The CDR3: CASRLSSGRVETQYF. CDR3 bases: TGTGCCAGTAGGCTGTCTAGCGGGAGAGTAGAGACCCAGTACTTC.

The rearrangement joins TRBV2 to TRBJ2-1, with 11 bases that match TRBD2. Germline loops: CDR1 SNHLY, CDR2 FYNNEI. This CDR3 region has 15 residues. J lost 4 bases, V lost 7 bases, and 6 bases had no gene match. CDR3 sequence reads: CASNGGTSGYNEQFF. DNA for the CDR3: TGTGCCAGCAACGGAGGGACTAGCGGATACAATGAGCAGTTCTTC.

The chain combines TRBV29-1 with TRBJ1-2; 7 bases line up with TRBD1. Trimming cost V 1 base and J 4 bases; bases outside gene matches: 6. The germline V gene encodes CDR1 SQVTM and CDR2 ANQGSEA. This CDR3 has 14 amino acids. The CDR3 DNA sequence: TGCAGCGTTGAAGTCCGACAGGGTGGCTATGGCTACACCTTC. It encodes CSVEVRQGGYGYTF. Drawing the rest from reference TRBV29-1 and TRBJ1-2, the complete variable domain is SAVISQKPSRDICQRGTSLTIQCQVDSQVTMMFWYRQQPGQSLTLIATANQGSEATYESGFVIDKFPISRPNLTFSTLTVSNMSPEDSSIYLCSVEVRQGGYGYTFGSGTRLTVV.